The clone carrying this TCR beta chain was detected many times. Antigen: not known. This record belongs to a study of T cells in Graves' hyperthyroidism and ophthalmopathy. Study-wide results and limits: For ophthalmopathy, model prediction preceded onset by a median about 6 months. Among clonotypes expanded in thyroid above 0.001, most were also found in blood.

Across 18 months, stable Graves' hyperthyroidism was marked by no progression to ophthalmopathy. This CDR3 has 19 amino acids. The V and J ends lost 5 bases and 1 base respectively, with 26 bases between them. Germline V CDR1 and CDR2: MNHNY, SVGAGI (reference sequence). TCR beta CDR3 region amplification was performed from RNA transcripts. RT-PCR in the first round (using the HTBI primer set) targeted the TCR CDR3. One entry per CDR3 protein results from TCRdb running MiXCR on the multiplex PCR reads. The table has some 510,000 distinct CDR3 sequences, roughly 20% seen once. Sample: blood. The sequence was obtained from a man in his late teens or twenties with Graves' hyperthyroidism. The chain uses TRBV6-6 and TRBJ1-1; D may be TRBD1 (5 bases). CDR3 DNA: TGTGCCAGCAGTCCCATCGTCCTCCCCCGGGGGTACACGAACACTGAAGCTTTCTTT. Translated, it gives CASSPIVLPRGYTNTEAFF.